The 19 T cell receptor beta chains below come from one sample, sequenced in a study of human T cells and chemical hapten exposure. TCRdb independently ran MiXCR on the RACE reads; one entry per CDR3 protein. The sample yields tens of thousands of distinct CDR3 sequences, more than 8% seen once. Time point described: patch test 3, about 24 weeks after DPC sensitization. The treatment here: therapeutic diphenylcyclopropenone sensitization with weekly scalp DPC. Total RNA came from unfractionated whole blood. The sample in question was whole blood, obtained in connection with sensitization to the hapten diphenylcyclopropenone (DPC). The receptors come from a man in his fifties or sixties with alopecia areata. Some clones in this sample may be carry-over from other donors' samples.

This clonotype was seen at least ten times. The chain employs TRBV5-1 and TRBJ1-4, with 7 bases fitting TRBD1. After removal of 0 bases from V and 7 bases from J, the junction contained 6 bases not matched to a gene. The CDR3 runs to 15 residues. Germline V CDR1 and CDR2: SGHRS, YFSETQ. The CDR3 protein is CASSLEGQPLEKLFF. The CDR3 DNA reads as TGCGCCAGCAGCTTGGAGGGACAGCCTCTTGAAAAACTGTTTTTT. The whole variable domain, filled in from reference TRBV5-1 and TRBJ1-4, reads KAGVTQTPRYLIKTRGQQVTLSCSPISGHRSVSWYQQTPGQGLQFLFEYFSETQRNKGNFPGRFSGRQFSNSRSEMNVSTLELGDSALYLCASSLEGQPLEKLFFGSGTQLSVL.

The sample holds many counts of this clonotype. The chain joins TRBV10-3 to TRBJ2-1, with D tentatively TRBD1 (5 bases). CDR1 is ENHRY and CDR2 is SYGVKD in the germline V gene. The CDR3 length is 15 residues. Trimming removed 8 bases from V and 3 bases from J, with 17 bases in between. CDR3 DNA: TGTGCCATCGCGTGGACCACAGGAAACTACAATGAGCAGTTCTTC. It is translated as CAIAWTTGNYNEQFF.

The table lists this clonotype with many counts. V usage is TRBV3-1 and J usage is TRBJ2-7; D is unresolved. The length of the CDR3 is 13 residues. Germline V gene sequence: CDR1 LGHDT, CDR2 YNNKEL (reference sequence). Trimming removed 4 bases at V and 4 bases at J, with 11 bases between. CDR3 coding DNA: TGTGCCAGCAGCCCCTTGGGGATGTACGAGCAGTACTTC. Protein sequence: CASSPLGMYEQYF.

The chain couples TRBV4-1 to TRBJ2-3; possible D gene TRBD1, 5 bases. This CDR3 comprises 14 residues. CDR1 is MGHRA and CDR2 is YSYEKL in the germline V gene. V shed 4 bases and J shed 3 bases, with 11 bases lying between them. Written as DNA, the CDR3 is TGCGCCAGCAGCCTTTATACAGGAACAGATACGCAGTATTTT. Translation gives CASSLYTGTDTQYF.

Many counts were recorded for this clonotype. The V call is TRBV29-1, the J call TRBJ1-2; D remains ambiguous. Germline values: CDR1 SQVTM, CDR2 ANQGSEA. V lost 1 base and J lost 0, with 6 bases in between. CDR3 length: 13 amino acids. CDR3 bases: TGCAGCGTTGAAGCCGGGTCTAACTATGGCTACACCTTC. Its protein is CSVEAGSNYGYTF.

The chain employs TRBV3-1 and TRBJ1-2; 9 positions match TRBD1. This CDR3 has 15 residues. Germline CDR1 LGHDT, CDR2 YNNKEL (reference sequence). V was clipped by 1 base and J by 8 bases; unmatched bases: 8. In DNA, the CDR3 is TGTGCCAGCAGCCAAGCCGGGACAGGGTCTCGGGGCTACACCTTC. Its translation is CASSQAGTGSRGYTF. Together with reference TRBV3-1 and TRBJ1-2, the CDR3 gives the full variable domain: DTAVSQTPKYLVTQMGNDKSIKCEQNLGHDTMYWYKQDSKKFLKIMFSYNNKELIINETVPNRFSPKSPDKAHLNLHINSLELGDSAVYFCASSQAGTGSRGYTFGSGTRLTVV.

This clonotype was recorded at least ten times. This sequence joins TRBV5-1 and TRBJ2-6; D uncertain. Trimming removed 3 bases at V and 0 bases at J, with 10 bases between. Looked up from germline, CDR1 is SGHRS and CDR2 is YFSETQ. The CDR3 totals 16 residues. The CDR3 nucleotides are TGCGCCAGCAGCTCGACGGTTTCCTCTGGGGCCAACGTCCTGACTTTC. It specifies CASSSTVSSGANVLTF.

This clonotype was recorded many times. The J gene is TRBJ1-1, the V gene TRBV12-3 or TRBV12-4, with D possibly being TRBD1 (5 bases). This CDR3 region has 14 residues. Trimming stripped 3 bases from V and 5 bases from J, with 13 bases between. CDR3 loop: CASSFGGRGTEAFF. In DNA form, the CDR3 reads TGTGCCAGCAGTTTCGGGGGAAGAGGGACTGAAGCTTTCTTT.

At least ten counts were recorded for this clonotype. V usage is TRBV28 and J usage is TRBJ2-1, with TRBD2 matching over 10 bases. CDR1 MDHEN and CDR2 SYDVKM come from the germline V gene. Trimming took 4 bases from V and 4 from J; bases not matched to a gene: 7. The CDR3 is 16 amino acids. This chain's CDR3 is CASSSPGLAKYNEQFF. CDR3 bases: TGTGCCAGCAGTTCTCCGGGACTAGCGAAATACAATGAGCAGTTCTTC.

CDR3: CASSWDRDPNNEQFF. The CDR3 region has the DNA TGTGCCAGCAGTTGGGACCGGGACCCAAATAATGAGCAGTTCTTC. The chain uses TRBV27 and TRBJ2-1; the D gene could be TRBD1 or TRBD2 (5 bases each). The V gene's germline CDR1 is MNHEY and CDR2 SMNVEV (reference sequence). The CDR3 runs 15 residues. V lost 4 bases and J lost 7, with 17 bases in between.

This clonotype was picked up many times. The CDR3 DNA reads as TGCAGCCAAAAAGAGGGGAGCGGCTACACCTTC. Amino acids: CSQKEGSGYTF. The chain employs TRBV29-1 and TRBJ1-2, with a possible D match to TRBD1 (5 bases). This CDR3 is 11 amino acids long. Germline V lookup: CDR1 SQVTM, CDR2 ANQGSEA. Trimming left V 8 bases short and J 8 bases short, with 15 bases between.

This clonotype occurred a few times. The chain is built from TRBV12-3 or TRBV12-4 and TRBJ1-1; the match to TRBD1 covers 7 bases. V was pared by 7 bases and J by 5 bases, with 10 bases of the junction left unmatched. The CDR3 contains 14 residues. The CDR3 sequence: CASTPDREGTEAFF. CDR3 DNA: TGTGCCAGCACCCCCGACAGGGAAGGAACTGAAGCTTTCTTT.

This clonotype was recorded many times. The chain employs TRBV24-1 and TRBJ2-1; 12 nucleotides agree with TRBD2. Germline CDR1 and CDR2: KGHDR and SFDVKD. The V and J ends lost 3 bases and 7 bases, in that order; junction bases with no gene match: 12. The CDR3 consists of 18 residues. In DNA form, the CDR3 reads TGTGCCACCAGTGATACGTCGGCTAGCGGGAGGGGGGGAAATGAGCAGTTCTTC. Translating gives CATSDTSASGRGGNEQFF.

This clonotype was observed a few times. This sequence joins TRBV6-6 and TRBJ1-3, with a weak D call TRBD1 (6 bases). The CDR3 totals 15 residues. Germline CDR1 and CDR2: MNHNY and SVGAGI (reference sequence). V was shortened by 7 bases and J by 1 base, with 14 bases between the two germline ends. CDR3 bases: TGTGCCAGCACCTTGGGGGGCCTATCTGGAAACACCATATATTTT. Residues: CASTLGGLSGNTIYF.

This clonotype was counted many times. The genes are TRBV29-1 and TRBJ2-1, with D unclear. The CDR3 has 13 amino acids. Germline V gives CDR1 SQVTM, CDR2 ANQGSEA. Trimming removed 0 bases from V and 5 bases from J, with 8 bases in between. CDR3 nucleotides: TGCAGCGTTGAAGAATATCGGGACAATGAGCAGTTCTTC. Its translation is CSVEEYRDNEQFF.

This clonotype was seen a few times. V usage is TRBV20-1 and J usage is TRBJ1-2; D remains ambiguous. The germline CDR1 and CDR2 sequences are DFQATT and SNEGSKA (reference sequence). V shed 2 bases and J shed 2 bases, with 3 bases lying between them. The length of the CDR3 is 11 residues. The CDR3 spells CSARPNYGYTF. DNA for the CDR3: TGCAGTGCTAGACCGAACTATGGCTACACCTTC.

At least ten counts were recorded for this clonotype. The V gene is TRBV7-2, the J gene TRBJ2-5; a weak D match, TRBD1 (5 bases). The germline gives CDR1 SGHTA, CDR2 FQGNSA. The CDR3 loop spans 13 amino acids. Trimming removed 1 base at V and 3 bases at J, with 6 bases between. The CDR3 nucleotides are TGTGCCAGCAGCTTAGTCAGGGAAGAGACCCAGTACTTC. Translating gives CASSLVREETQYF.

In this sample, this clonotype turned up a few times. V and J are TRBV3-1 and TRBJ2-4; no firm D call. CDR1 is LGHDT, CDR2 YNNKEL, per germline (reference sequence). V lost 3 bases to trimming and J lost 1 base, with 13 bases between them. The CDR3 length is 16 residues. For the CDR3, the DNA is TGTGCCAGCAGCCAGGCGATCTATGGGGCCAAAAACATTCAGTACTTC. Translating gives CASSQAIYGAKNIQYF.

This clonotype was detected a few times. CDR3 DNA: TGTGCCAGCAGCTTGGGAACGGATGCCTATAGTTACGAGCAGTACTTC. Translation gives CASSLGTDAYSYEQYF. The chain combines TRBV7-8 with TRBJ2-7; no firm D call. The germline V gene has CDR1 SGHVS and CDR2 FQNEAQ. This CDR3 spans 16 amino acids. V was pared by 3 bases and J by 4 bases, with 19 bases between.